The clone carrying this T cell receptor (beta chain) showed up many times. Investigators profiled TCR beta VDJ and CDR3 from genomic DNA template. Using its own MiXCR run on the reads, TCRdb lists one record per CDR3 protein. The table lists 150,000 to 200,000 distinct CDR3 sequences, roughly 50% of them singletons. In germline, CDR1 is LNHDA, CDR2 SQIVND (reference sequence). V dropped 7 bases and J dropped 2; count of bases not matched to a gene: 6. CDR3 size: 14 residues. This sample is drawn from a study of CD8+CD57+ T cells in acquired aplastic anemia. By flow cytometry, patients selected for sequencing had shown an expansion of CD8+CD57+ cells.

Sequencing input: sorted CD4+, CD8+, or CD8+CD57+ T cells (not recorded which) from PBMCs. The rearrangement links TRBV19 to TRBJ2-3; TRBD2 agrees at 7 bases. This TCR was recovered from a human donor with aplastic anemia. The CDR3 sequence: CASKFAGDTDTQYF. The CDR3 DNA is TGTGCCAGTAAGTTTGCGGGGGACACAGATACGCAGTATTTT.